A single sample is the source of the 5 T cell receptor beta chains below, sequenced in a study of T-cell memory formation after mild COVID-19. MiXCR, run by TCRdb on the 5' RACE reads, gives a single entry per CDR3 protein. Of 580,000 or so distinct CDR3 sequences listed, 15% to 20% are singletons. Sequencing was performed on PBMCs or a T cell subset sorted from them (not recorded which). The receptors originated from an adult woman who had mild COVID-19 (a few samples of this study predate the infection). Cell type and time point are not known.

This clonotype came up a few times. The chain combines TRBV6-5 with TRBJ1-2; 7 nucleotides align to TRBD1. There are 16 residues in the CDR3. The trim removed 5 bases at V and 0 bases at J, leaving 9 bases unmatched. Germline V gene lookup returns CDR1 MNHEY and CDR2 SVGAGI. The CDR3 DNA is TGTGCCAGCAGTCAATTCCCACAGGGGTCTAACTATGGCTACACCTTC. It translates to CASSQFPQGSNYGYTF.

V and J are TRBV4-1 and TRBJ2-5, with 7 bases aligning to TRBD2. Germline V CDR1 and CDR2: MGHRA, YSYEKL. The CDR3 is made up of 14 amino acids. The J segment lost 2 bases and the V segment lost 4 bases, leaving 4 bases of the junction unmatched. This CDR3 reads CASSRTSAQETQYF. In DNA, the CDR3 is TGCGCCAGCAGCCGTACTAGCGCTCAAGAGACCCAGTACTTC.

A few counts support this clonotype. The V and J genes are TRBV4-1 and TRBJ2-7; D unclear. Germline V gives CDR1 MGHRA, CDR2 YSYEKL. CDR3 length: 15 residues. V was clipped by 1 base and J by 3 bases, with 13 bases between them. CDR3 bases: TGCGCCAGCAGCCAAGCTCAGGACGGAAGCTACGAGCAGTACTTC. This encodes CASSQAQDGSYEQYF.

In its sample, this clonotype was seen a few times. The V call is TRBV2, the J call TRBJ2-3; D gene uncertain. Per the germline V gene, CDR1 is SNHLY and CDR2 is FYNNEI. V lost 2 bases and J lost 2, with 11 bases in between. The CDR3 contains 15 residues. CDR3: CASSENGVITDTQYF. CDR3 DNA: TGTGCCAGCAGTGAAAATGGGGTGATCACAGATACGCAGTATTTT.

This clonotype was counted a few times. The chain has TRBV5-1 and TRBJ2-7, with D possibly matching TRBD1 (6 bases). The V end was cut by 0 bases, the J end by 3 bases, with 13 bases between. Looked up from germline, CDR1 is SGHRS and CDR2 is YFSETQ. This CDR3 region has 15 residues. The CDR3 protein is CASSLVQGGFYEQYF. In DNA form, the CDR3 reads TGCGCCAGCAGCTTGGTACAGGGTGGATTCTACGAGCAGTACTTC.